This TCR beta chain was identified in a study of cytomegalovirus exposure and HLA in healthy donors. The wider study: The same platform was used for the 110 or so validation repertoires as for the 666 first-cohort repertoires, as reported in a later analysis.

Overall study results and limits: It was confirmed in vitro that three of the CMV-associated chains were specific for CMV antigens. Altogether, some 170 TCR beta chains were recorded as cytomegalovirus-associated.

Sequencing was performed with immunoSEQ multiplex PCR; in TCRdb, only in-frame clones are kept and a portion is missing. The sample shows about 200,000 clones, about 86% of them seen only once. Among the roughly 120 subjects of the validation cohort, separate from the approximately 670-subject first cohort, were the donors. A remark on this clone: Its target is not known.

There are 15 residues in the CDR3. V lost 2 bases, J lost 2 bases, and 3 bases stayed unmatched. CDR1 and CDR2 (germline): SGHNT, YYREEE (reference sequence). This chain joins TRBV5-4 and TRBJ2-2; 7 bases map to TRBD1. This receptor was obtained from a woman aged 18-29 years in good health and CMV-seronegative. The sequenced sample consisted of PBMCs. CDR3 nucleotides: TGTGCCAGCAGCTTTAGGACAGGAAACACCGGGGAGCTGTTTTTT. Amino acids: CASSFRTGNTGELFF.